This T cell receptor beta chain was captured in a study of cytomegalovirus exposure and HLA in healthy donors. Clones were read by immunoSEQ multiplex PCR, and TCRdb kept only the in-frame ones, dropping some. The top ten hold approximately 1.3% of the sample, which has fewer than 150,000 clones, 88% seen once. As to this clone: Its ends do not fully match the called genes, so a read error is possible.

Looked up from germline, CDR1 is SNHLY and CDR2 is FYNNEI. The CDR3 consists of 15 residues. The chain combines TRBV2 with TRBJ1-5; D perhaps matches TRBD1 (5 bases). This TCR was recovered from a man aged 25 to 40 in good health and CMV-seronegative. The specimen sequenced was PBMCs. The CDR3 nucleotides read TGTGCCAACAGTGAAGCGCTTCGGGGGGGGCAGCCCCAGCATTTT. It codes for CANSEALRGGQPQHF.